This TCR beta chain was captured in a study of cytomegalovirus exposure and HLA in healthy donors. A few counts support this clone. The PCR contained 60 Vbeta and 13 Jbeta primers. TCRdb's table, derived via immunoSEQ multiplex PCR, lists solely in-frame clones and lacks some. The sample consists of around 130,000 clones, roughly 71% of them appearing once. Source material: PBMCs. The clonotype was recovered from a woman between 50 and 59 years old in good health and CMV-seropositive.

The CDR3 DNA sequence: TGTGCCAGCAGCCACGGGGGATACAGAGGAACTAATGAAAAACTGTTTTTT. It yields the protein CASSHGGYRGTNEKLFF. The chain carries TRBV7-6 and TRBJ1-4; tentatively, D is TRBD1 (5 bases). The V gene's germline CDR1 is SGHVS and CDR2 FNYEAQ. The CDR3 is 17 residues long. The ends were cut back, 5 bases at V and 1 base at J, with 17 bases in the middle. The entire variable domain, with the rest obtained from reference TRBV7-6 and TRBJ1-4, is as follows: GAGVSQSPRYKVTKRGQDVALRCDPISGHVSLYWYRQALGQGPEFLTYFNYEAQQDKSGLPNDRFSAERPEGSISTLTIQRTEQRDSAMYRCASSHGGYRGTNEKLFFGSGTQLSVL.